Below, one T cell receptor (beta chain) is given with its context. This clonotype was picked up a small number of times. What this receptor recognizes is not known. No qualities accompany the bases; no much larger clone lies one base away. Libraries were constructed by PCR. TCR sequencing of DNA from cultured CD4+ T cells used the Oncomine TCR Beta short-read assay at the Johns Hopkins FTIC core. Genomic DNA was extracted from the cultured CD4+ T cells with the QIAamp micro DNA kit. Oncomine TCR Beta libraries made from cultured CD4+ T cells were pooled using unique dual indexes and sequenced on an Illumina iSeq 100. The authors processed their data as follows. Non-productive sequences were removed, and CDR3s that did not start with C, did not end with F or W, or were shorter than 7 amino acids were discarded. Antigen-specific clonotypes were identified using the MANAFEST web application through comparison of peptide-stimulated wells with reference and other culture wells. For a clone to be called positive, the clone needed an FDR below 0.05, an odds ratio above 5, and a productive frequency above 0.1% in at least two of three replicate wells. A clonotype counted as cross-reactive if it showed significant expansion both in the SARS-CoV-2 spike wells and in at least one common cold coronavirus spike condition. Levenshtein distances (stringdist) and unrooted phylogenetic trees (ape) in R version 3.6.1 were used to assess CDR3 homology. In-frame beta chains were kept once TCRdb had trimmed the public reads at Q25 with fastp and called clones with MiXCR. Records with the same CDR3 protein are collapsed into one entry carrying the most frequent genes and DNA. These V and J calls derive from TCRdb rather than the authors' analysis. This sample holds approximately 11,000 distinct CDR3 sequences; 50% to 75% were observed only once. The biggest ten clones account for 8% of the sample.

The data are from a study of vaccination and CD4 T cells after COVID-19 (dated by TCRdb to the early 2020s). As for the study more broadly: SARS-CoV-2 positivity had been established in the convalescent patients by nasal swab PCR, and mild disease was recorded in nine of these patients and severe disease in one. Each participant got two doses of either the Pfizer-BioNTech BNT162b2 vaccine (n=8) or the Moderna mRNA-1273 vaccine (n=2). Post-vaccine blood samples were collected a median of approximately eleven weeks after the second vaccine dose, ranging from about 13 to 241 days. Post-COVID blood samples from convalescent patients were collected a median of around 100 days after diagnosis, with a range of about 35 to 180 days. The convalescent cohort comprised six males and four females, including two Hispanic individuals, seven Caucasians, two Asians and one multiracial person. The cultures were stimulated with overlapping spike peptide pools from SARS-CoV-2 and from the common cold coronaviruses HCoV-NL63, HCoV-OC43 and HCoV-229E. Control cultures received a CEFX viral epitope pool as the positive control, an HIV-1 Nef peptide pool as the negative control, or no peptide. The spike-specific CD4+ TCR repertoire was compared before and after mRNA vaccination in over 9 COVID-19 convalescent patients and a handful of infection-naive healthy vaccine recipients. The full study reports these points: The study included relatively few convalescent patients and did not analyze early timepoints after natural infection. Among convalescent patients, a median roughly 90% of the SARS-CoV-2-reactive clones seen after vaccination appeared only after vaccination, which suggests priming specific to the vaccine. The median number of SARS-CoV-2-reactive clonotypes rose from 21 after infection to a few dozen after vaccination, but the change was not significant. In convalescent patients, nearly all vaccine-specific clones (304 of 307) were found to be mono-reactive for SARS-CoV-2 spike rather than cross-reactive with common cold coronaviruses.

The sample's treatment or condition label, decoded: approximately nine-day PBMC culture with coronavirus spike peptide pools or control peptides (ViraFEST assay). The ViraFEST assay was used in the study, in which antigen-specific T cells were expanded with peptide pools and expanded clonotypes were subsequently identified by TCR sequencing. The convalescent patients' positive SARS-CoV-2 PCR tests fell between March and December 2020, which was before the Alpha, Beta and Delta variants emerged in the United States. Each well held about 2.2 million PBMCs cultured in IMDM containing roughly 5% human AB serum and around 10 IU/ml IL-2, with 9 to 10 ug/ml peptide pools added. Half of the culture medium was replaced with fresh IL-2-containing medium on days 3 and 7. CD4+ T cells were isolated after less than twelve days of culture through negative selection using the EasySep CD4+ T cell isolation kit. Ficoll-Paque Plus gradient centrifugation was used to isolate PBMCs from whole blood, and the isolated PBMCs were then either used fresh or cryopreserved at -140C. Culture conditions were generally each tested in triplicate wells.

From the cysteine up to the phenylalanine, the CDR3 has a length of 11 residues. Left in the record is the CDR3 DNA by itself, 33 bases read in frame from the first base. For CDR1 and CDR2, the germline V gene lists SNHLY and FYNNEI. V loses 6 bases, J loses 11 bases, and the germline ends lie 10 bases apart. The TCR sequence derives from a human donor who had recovered from COVID-19. Sequences were obtained from CD4+ T cells from blood, cultured in vitro. The chain was built from TRBV2 and TRBJ2-2, with a weak D call of TRBD2 (5 bases match). The CDR3: CASRGEGELFF. The sequenced DNA is TGTGCCAGCAGGGGAGAGGGAGAGCTGTTTTTT.